This record looks at one T cell receptor beta chain sequence and its context. This clone was detected once. The target of this receptor is not known. No much larger clonotype is one base removed from it; base qualities were not supplied. The record originates from a study of blood T cell repertoires in COVID-19 (dated by TCRdb to 2020 to 2021). About the study as a whole: The collaborator samples originated in the United States, Italy and Spain and spanned the acute and convalescent phases of COVID-19. Samples came from the ongoing ImmuneRACE study (first 160 participants) plus 1,254 subjects from 6 global collaborators. The dataset comprised deeply sampled blood TCRbeta repertoires from subjects exposed to, actively infected with, or recovered from COVID-19. The sample metadata nearly always contained a de-identified subject ID, COVID-19 status, age in years and sex. The repertoires were made available in a free public database intended to serve as a resource for research on the immune response to SARS-CoV-2. HLA class I and class II types, where available, came from metadata supplied by the sample provider rather than from assay-based typing. The prospective study material was composed of cDNA or gDNA derived from T cells, B-cell-depleted T cells, or PBMCs. The full study reports these points: How much clinical and demographic metadata was included differed by source and by participant, and the metadata was provided uncurated.

Participants in the prospective study were enrolled through a virtual design, were aged roughly 18 to 100 years, and lived in some 24 United States geographic areas. Cohort assignment in the prospective study relied on participant-reported clinical history from a screening survey and a study questionnaire. ImmuneRACE Cohort 3 recovered participants were defined by two consecutive negative NP/OP PCR tests, healthcare professional clearance, or symptom resolution. Mobile phlebotomists in the prospective study collected whole blood, serum and a nasopharyngeal or oropharyngeal swab from every participant. Additional blood draws and questionnaires over an approximately 2-month period could optionally be provided by prospective study participants. Before DNA extraction, blood samples from the prospective study were shipped at room temperature or frozen. The immunoSEQ Assay, a bias-controlled multiplex PCR, was used to amplify TCRbeta CDR3 regions from genomic DNA. From the authors' description of their analysis: The number of nucleated cells in each sample was estimated by amplification of reference gene primers within the assay. To quantify the absolute abundance of each unique TCRbeta CDR3 rearrangement, sequence reads were collapsed and filtered. For each sample, productive Simpson clonality was calculated as the square root of Simpson's diversity index over productive rearrangements. The table comes from immuneACCESS by way of TCRdb, which keeps in-frame sequences with V and J called. Part of the clones is missing from these tables; in studies checked, under half for an unresolved V gene and the rest for unknown reasons. The V and J calls and clone size come from that table; D and trimming were worked out from the DNA. Present in this sample are 170,000 or so clones, more than 85% of which were seen just once. The ten biggest clones cover about 7% of the sample.

The germline V gene encodes CDR1 LNHNV and CDR2 YYDKDF (reference sequence). The CDR3 starts with the cysteine, ends with the phenylalanine, and has 19 residues. The DNA shown is the 57-base CDR3, in frame from base 1. The V end loses 1 base and the J end loses 5 bases, and a stretch of 24 bases separates them. The sequence joins TRBV15 to TRBJ1-5; D gene: possibly TRBD1, on 6 matching bases. Sequences were obtained from PBMCs or T cells enriched from blood (not recorded which). The TCR comes from a woman aged 45-65 years who had recovered from COVID-19. The DNA sequence is given as TGTGCCACCAGCAGAGTAGGTTGGGGAGGGAGAGGGGGTTATCAGCCCCAGCATTTT. Translated, this gives CATSRVGWGGRGGYQPQHF.